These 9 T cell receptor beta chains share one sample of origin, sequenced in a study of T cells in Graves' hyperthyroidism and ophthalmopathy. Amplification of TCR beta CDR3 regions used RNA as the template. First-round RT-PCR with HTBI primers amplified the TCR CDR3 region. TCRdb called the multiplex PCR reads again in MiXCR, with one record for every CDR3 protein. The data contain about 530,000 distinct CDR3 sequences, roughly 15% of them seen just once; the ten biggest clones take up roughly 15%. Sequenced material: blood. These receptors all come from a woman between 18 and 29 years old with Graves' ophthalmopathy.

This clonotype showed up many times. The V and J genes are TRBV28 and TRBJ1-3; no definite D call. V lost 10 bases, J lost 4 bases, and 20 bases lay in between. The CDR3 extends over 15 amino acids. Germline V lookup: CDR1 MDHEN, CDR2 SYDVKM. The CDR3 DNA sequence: TGTGCCATTTCGGGCTTACAAGCGTCCGGAAACACCATATATTTT. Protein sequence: CAISGLQASGNTIYF. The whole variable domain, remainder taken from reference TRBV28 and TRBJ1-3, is DVKVTQSSRYLVKRTGEKVFLECVQDMDHENMFWYRQDPGLGLRLIYFSYDVKMKEKGDIPEGYSVSREKKERFSLILESASTNQTSMYLCAISGLQASGNTIYFGEGSWLTVV.

DNA of the CDR3: TGTGCCAGCAGAATCGTTCTGAACACCGGGGAGCTGTTTTTT. It codes for CASRIVLNTGELFF. This sequence joins TRBV28 and TRBJ2-2; no definite D call. Germline V gene sequence: CDR1 MDHEN, CDR2 SYDVKM. CDR3 length: 14 amino acids. V lost 6 bases and J lost 1, with 9 bases in between.

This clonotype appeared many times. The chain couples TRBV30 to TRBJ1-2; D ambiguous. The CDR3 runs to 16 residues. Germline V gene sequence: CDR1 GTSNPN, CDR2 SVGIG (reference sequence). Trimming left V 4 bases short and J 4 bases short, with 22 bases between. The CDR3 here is CAWNGPRLEPFYGYTF. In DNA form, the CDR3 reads TGTGCCTGGAATGGCCCAAGGTTAGAGCCCTTCTATGGCTACACCTTC.

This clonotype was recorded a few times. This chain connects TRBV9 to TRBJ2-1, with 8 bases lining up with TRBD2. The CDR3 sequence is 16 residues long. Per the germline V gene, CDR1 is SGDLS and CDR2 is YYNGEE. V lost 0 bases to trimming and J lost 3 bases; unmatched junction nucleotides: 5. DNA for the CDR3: TGTGCCAGCAGCGTAGTGGCTAGCGGGTACTACAATGAGCAGTTCTTC. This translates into CASSVVASGYYNEQFF.

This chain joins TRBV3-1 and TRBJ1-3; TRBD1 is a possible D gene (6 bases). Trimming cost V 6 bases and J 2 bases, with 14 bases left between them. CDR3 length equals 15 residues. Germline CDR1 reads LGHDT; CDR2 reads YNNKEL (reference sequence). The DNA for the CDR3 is TGTGCCAGCAGTCAGGGGCAGGAACCTGGAAACACCATATATTTT. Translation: CASSQGQEPGNTIYF.

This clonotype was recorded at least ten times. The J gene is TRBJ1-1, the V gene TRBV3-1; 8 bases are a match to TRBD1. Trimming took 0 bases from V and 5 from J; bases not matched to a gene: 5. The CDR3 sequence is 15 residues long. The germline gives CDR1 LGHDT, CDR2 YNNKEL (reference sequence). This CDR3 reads CASSQEPGGMTEAFF. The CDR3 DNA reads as TGTGCCAGCAGCCAAGAGCCAGGGGGCATGACTGAAGCTTTCTTT.

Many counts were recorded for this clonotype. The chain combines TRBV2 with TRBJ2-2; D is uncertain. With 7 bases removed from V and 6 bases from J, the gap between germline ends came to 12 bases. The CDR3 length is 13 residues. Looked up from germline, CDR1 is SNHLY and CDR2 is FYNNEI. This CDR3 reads CASKVVWAGELFF. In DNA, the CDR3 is TGTGCCAGCAAAGTCGTGTGGGCCGGGGAGCTGTTTTTT.

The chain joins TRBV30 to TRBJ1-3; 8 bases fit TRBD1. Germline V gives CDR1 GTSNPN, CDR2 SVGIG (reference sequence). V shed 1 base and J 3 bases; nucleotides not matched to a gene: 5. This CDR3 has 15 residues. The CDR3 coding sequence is TGTGCCTGGAGTGAGCATGGGACAGGTGGAAACACCATATATTTT. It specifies CAWSEHGTGGNTIYF. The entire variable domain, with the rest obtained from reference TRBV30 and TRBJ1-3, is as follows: SQTIHQWPATLVQPVGSPLSLECTVEGTSNPNLYWYRQAAGRGLQLLFYSVGIGQISSEVPQNLSASRPQDRQFILSSKKLLLSDSGFYLCAWSEHGTGGNTIYFGEGSWLTVV.

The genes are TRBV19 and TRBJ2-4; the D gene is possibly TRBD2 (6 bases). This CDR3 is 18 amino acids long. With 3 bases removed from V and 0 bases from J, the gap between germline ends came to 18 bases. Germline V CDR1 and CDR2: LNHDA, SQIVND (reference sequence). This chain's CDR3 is CASSIGRGMGAAKNIQYF. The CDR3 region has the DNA TGTGCCAGTAGTATCGGTCGGGGGATGGGTGCAGCCAAAAACATTCAGTACTTC.